This T cell receptor beta chain was profiled in a study of T cells in Graves' hyperthyroidism and ophthalmopathy. RNA transcripts were the template for amplifying TCR beta CDR3 regions. During a first-round RT-PCR of the TCR CDR3, the HTBI primer set was used. TCRdb reprocessed the multiplex PCR reads with MiXCR, giving one entry per CDR3 protein. The sample has fewer than 900,000 distinct CDR3 sequences, about 15% seen once; the top ten hold under 8.5%. The CDR3 runs to 15 residues. Trimming took off 4 bases at V and 5 bases at J, with 17 bases between the two ends. Germline CDR1 is LGHDT and CDR2 is YNNKEL (reference sequence).

The chain recombines TRBV3-1 with TRBJ2-5; D is perhaps TRBD2 (6 bases). The sample comprised blood. The sequence was obtained from a man between 18 and 29 years old with Graves' hyperthyroidism. For the CDR3, the DNA is TGTGCCAGCAGCCTGGAGGGGCAGGGAACGGAGACCCAGTACTTC. The encoded protein is CASSLEGQGTETQYF.